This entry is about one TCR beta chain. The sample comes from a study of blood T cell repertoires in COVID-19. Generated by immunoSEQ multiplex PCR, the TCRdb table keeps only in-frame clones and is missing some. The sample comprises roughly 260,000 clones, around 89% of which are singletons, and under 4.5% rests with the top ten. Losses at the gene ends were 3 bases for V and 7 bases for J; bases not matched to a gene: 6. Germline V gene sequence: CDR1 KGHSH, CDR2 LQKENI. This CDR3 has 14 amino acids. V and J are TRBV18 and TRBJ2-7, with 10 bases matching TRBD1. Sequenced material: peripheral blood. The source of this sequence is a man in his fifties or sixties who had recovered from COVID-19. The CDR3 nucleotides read TGTGCCAGCTCACCTGGGACAGGGGTGAGGGAGCAGTACTTC. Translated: CASSPGTGVREQYF.